The text below deals with one T cell receptor beta chain. This entry is derived from a study of monozygotic twins with inflammatory bowel disease. From the 5' RACE reads, TCRdb lists one entry per CDR3 protein and no DNA. This sample's table reports fewer than 550,000 distinct CDR3 sequences. The CDR3 sequence is 16 residues long. CDR1 and CDR2 (germline): MNHEY, SMNVEV (reference sequence). The J gene is TRBJ1-2, the V gene TRBV27; the D call of TRBD1 rests on TCRdb alone, since no DNA is present to check it. Sequenced input: blood. This sequence was found in a human donor with ulcerative colitis or Crohn's disease, or a healthy co-twin of an affected twin (not recorded which). CDR3 residues: CASSLTGVVGIDGYTF.